This T cell receptor (beta chain) was retrieved from a study of metastatic and nonmetastatic thyroid tumors (TCRdb year 2020). With respect to the entire study: Repertoires from peripheral blood and from tumor or nodule tissue samples of malignant and benign thyroid patients were compared.

No patient had received any treatment before thyroid surgery. The study retrospectively analysed patient clinical samples collected from about 2012 to 2018 using T-cell receptor beta sequencing. The protocol used for the library was PCR. The instrument was an Illumina HiSeq 4000. High-throughput sequencing was used to profile the TCR beta-chain CDR3 region of every patient. The authors' analysis ran thus. A classifier to discriminate distant-metastatic papillary thyroid cancer patients was built from CDR3 differences across clinicopathological groups. The Shannon index was used to assess repertoire diversity, and the Morisita-Horn index was used to assess tumor-blood repertoire similarity. Starting from the raw public reads, TCRdb applied fastp trimming at Q25, assembled clones with MiXCR and retained in-frame beta chains. These V and J calls derive from TCRdb rather than the authors' analysis. This sample gives tens of thousands of clones in total; 10% to 15% of them show up just once. The ten largest account for around 11% of the sample.

Overall results and qualifications from the work: TCR beta diversity was reported as significantly higher in malignant tumors than in benign nodules, in both blood and tumor samples.

The CDR3, from cysteine to phenylalanine, totals 13 residues. The DNA shown is the 39-base CDR3, in frame from base 1. CDR1 and CDR2, per the germline V gene (reference sequence), are LNHDA and SQIVND. V is trimmed back by 6 bases and J by 5 bases, and the junction contains 6 bases that no gene match accounts for. This clone showed up just a few times. Which antigen it targets is not known. Being one base from a much bigger clone, this may be a read error. The sequence came from a female donor with papillary thyroid cancer or a benign thyroid nodule (not recorded which). Some clones in this sample may be carry-over from other donors' samples. Sequenced: blood. The chain is encoded by TRBV19 joined to TRBJ1-1, and TRBD1 aligns with 7 junction nucleotides. The CDR3: CASRDRVRTEAFF. The base sequence is TGTGCCAGTAGAGACAGGGTGAGAACTGAAGCTTTCTTT.